The rows below give T cell receptor beta chains drawn from one sample of a study of T-cell memory formation after mild COVID-19. TCRdb reanalysed the 5' RACE reads using MiXCR and keeps one entry per CDR3 protein. This table holds 110,000 to 150,000 distinct CDR3 sequences, 13% to 15% found once. The sample consisted of PBMCs or a T cell subset sorted from them (not recorded which). The source is an adult woman who had mild COVID-19 (a few samples of this study predate the infection). Cell type and time point are not known. The CDR3 runs from the conserved cysteine through the conserved F or W. The order of the fields is CDR3 protein, CDR3 DNA, D gene, clone size, V gene, J gene. D genes are given only for firm matches. Clone size appears in some rows only: once, few, many, or a class for an expanded clone.

CASSLGQGGNEQFF	TGCGCCAGCAGCTTGGGACAGGGAGGGAATGAGCAGTTCTTC	-	many	TRBV5-1	TRBJ2-1
CSARPFSGSKDTQYF	TGCAGTGCTAGACCTTTTAGCGGGAGTAAAGATACGCAGTATTTT	TRBD2	-	TRBV20-1	TRBJ2-3
CASSLPSGGVLETQYF	TGCGCCAGCAGCTTACCTAGCGGGGGGGTACTGGAGACCCAGTACTTC	TRBD2	-	TRBV5-1	TRBJ2-5
CASSEEGGAYNEQFF	TGTGCCAGCAGTGAAGAGGGGGGGGCCTACAATGAGCAGTTCTTC	-	-	TRBV6-4	TRBJ2-1
CASSLEPARSYEQYF	TGCGCCAGCAGCTTGGAGCCTGCGCGGAGCTACGAGCAGTACTTC	-	-	TRBV5-1	TRBJ2-7
CASSFSRESSTDTQYF	TGTGCCAGCAGTTTCAGTCGGGAATCTAGCACAGATACGCAGTATTTT	-	few	TRBV6-5	TRBJ2-3
CAISGEPQETQYF	TGTGCCATCAGTGGAGAGCCACAAGAGACCCAGTACTTC	-	-	TRBV10-3	TRBJ2-5
CATSGASDYNEQFF	TGTGCCACCAGTGGAGCTAGCGATTACAATGAGCAGTTCTTC	-	-	TRBV24-1	TRBJ2-1
CASSPYGSSGPYNEQFF	TGTGCCAGCAGCCCTTATGGTTCTAGCGGGCCCTACAATGAGCAGTTCTTC	TRBD2	-	TRBV7-6	TRBJ2-1
CASSIDMAGLRKINEQFF	TGTGCCAGTAGTATAGATATGGCGGGATTAAGGAAGATAAATGAGCAGTTCTTC	-	-	TRBV19	TRBJ2-1
CASSLRGTALSNTEAFF	TGTGCCAGCAGCTTAAGAGGGACAGCGCTTTCGAACACTGAAGCTTTCTTT	TRBD1	-	TRBV7-9	TRBJ1-1
CASRKTSGRGGEQFF	TGCGCCAGCAGGAAGACTAGCGGGAGGGGAGGTGAGCAGTTCTTC	TRBD2	-	TRBV4-3	TRBJ2-1
CASSPGGFGYTF	TGTGCCAGCAGCCCGGGGGGATTTGGCTACACCTTC	-	few	TRBV3-1	TRBJ1-2
CASSRQTSGSSWDNEQFF	TGCGCCAGCAGCCGACAGACTAGCGGGAGTTCTTGGGACAATGAGCAGTTCTTC	TRBD2	-	TRBV4-3	TRBJ2-1
CASSLASGWRRNTGELFF	TGTGCCAGCAGTTTAGCCTCTGGTTGGAGGCGAAACACCGGGGAGCTGTTTTTT	-	-	TRBV12-3/TRBV12-4	TRBJ2-2
CASSFGGGELFF	TGTGCCAGCAGCTTTGGGGGCGGGGAGCTGTTTTTT	-	few	TRBV11-2	TRBJ2-2
CSARDPPSGADEQFF	TGCAGTGCTAGAGATCCGCCTAGCGGGGCGGATGAGCAGTTCTTC	TRBD2	-	TRBV20-1	TRBJ2-1
CASSSPDTGLNQPQHF	TGTGCCAGCAGCTCACCCGACACCGGGCTGAATCAGCCCCAGCATTTT	-	-	TRBV7-9	TRBJ1-5
CAISELGQGTNTEAFF	TGTGCCATCAGTGAGTTAGGACAGGGGACGAACACTGAAGCTTTCTTT	TRBD1	-	TRBV10-3	TRBJ1-1